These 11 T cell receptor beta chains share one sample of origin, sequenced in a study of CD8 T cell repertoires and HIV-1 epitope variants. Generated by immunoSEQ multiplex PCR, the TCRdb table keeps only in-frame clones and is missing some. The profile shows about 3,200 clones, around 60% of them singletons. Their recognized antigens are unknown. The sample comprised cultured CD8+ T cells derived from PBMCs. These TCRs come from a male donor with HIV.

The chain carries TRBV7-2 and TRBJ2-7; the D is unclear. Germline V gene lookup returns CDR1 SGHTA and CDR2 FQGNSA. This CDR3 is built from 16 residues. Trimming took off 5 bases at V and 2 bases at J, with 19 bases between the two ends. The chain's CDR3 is CASSHTARLYPYEQYF. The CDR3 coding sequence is TGTGCCAGCAGCCACACCGCACGATTATACCCCTACGAGCAGTACTTC.

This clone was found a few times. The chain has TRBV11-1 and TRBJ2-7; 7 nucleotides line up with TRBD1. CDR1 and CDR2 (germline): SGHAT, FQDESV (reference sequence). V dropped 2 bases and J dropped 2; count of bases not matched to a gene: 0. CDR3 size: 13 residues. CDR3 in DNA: TGTGCCAGCAGCTTACAGGGGGCCTACGAGCAGTACTTC. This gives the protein CASSLQGAYEQYF.

CDR3 region: CASSLTTSGNYNEQFF. The DNA for the CDR3 is TGTGCCAGCAGCTTGACAACTAGCGGGAACTACAATGAGCAGTTCTTC. The rearrangement links TRBV5-8 to TRBJ2-1, with 10 bases matching TRBD2. The CDR3 has 16 residues. Germline values: CDR1 SGHTS, CDR2 YDEGEE. Trimming at V came to 1 base and at J to 3 bases, leaving 4 bases not matched to a gene.

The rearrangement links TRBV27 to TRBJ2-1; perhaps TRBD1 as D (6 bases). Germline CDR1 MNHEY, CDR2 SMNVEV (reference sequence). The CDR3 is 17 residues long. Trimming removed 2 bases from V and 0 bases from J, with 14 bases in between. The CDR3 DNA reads TGTGCCAGCAGTTTAAAACAGGGTGAGGGCTCCTACAATGAGCAGTTCTTC. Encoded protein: CASSLKQGEGSYNEQFF.

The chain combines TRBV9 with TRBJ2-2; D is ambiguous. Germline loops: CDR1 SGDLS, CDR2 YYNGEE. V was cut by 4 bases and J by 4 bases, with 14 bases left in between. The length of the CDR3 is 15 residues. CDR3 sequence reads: CASSLSGSSTGELFF. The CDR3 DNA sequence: TGTGCCAGCAGCCTGAGTGGGTCTAGCACCGGGGAGCTGTTTTTT. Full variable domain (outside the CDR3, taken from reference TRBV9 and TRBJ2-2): DSGVTQTPKHLITATGQRVTLRCSPRSGDLSVYWYQQSLDQGLQFLIQYYNGEERAKGNILERFSAQQFPDLHSELNLSSLELGDSALYFCASSLSGSSTGELFFGEGSRLTVL.

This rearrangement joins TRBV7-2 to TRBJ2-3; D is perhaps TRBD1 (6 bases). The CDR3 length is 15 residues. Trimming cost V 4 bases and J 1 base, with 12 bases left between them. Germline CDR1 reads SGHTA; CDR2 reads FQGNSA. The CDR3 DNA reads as TGTGCCAGCAGCTCGACCGGGACACGCACAGATACGCAGTATTTT. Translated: CASSSTGTRTDTQYF.

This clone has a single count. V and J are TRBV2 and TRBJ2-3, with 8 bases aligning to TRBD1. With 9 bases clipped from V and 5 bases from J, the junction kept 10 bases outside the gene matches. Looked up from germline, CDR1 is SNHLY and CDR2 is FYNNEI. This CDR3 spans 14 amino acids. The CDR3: CARAIKQGGDTQYF. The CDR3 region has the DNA TGTGCCAGGGCGATAAAACAGGGGGGAGATACGCAGTATTTT.

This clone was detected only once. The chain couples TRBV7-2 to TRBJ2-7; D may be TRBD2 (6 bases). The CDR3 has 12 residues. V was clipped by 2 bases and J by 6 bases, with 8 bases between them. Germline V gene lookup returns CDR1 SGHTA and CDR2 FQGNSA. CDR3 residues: CASSLRAGEQYF. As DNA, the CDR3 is TGTGCCAGCAGCTTACGAGCGGGCGAGCAGTACTTC.

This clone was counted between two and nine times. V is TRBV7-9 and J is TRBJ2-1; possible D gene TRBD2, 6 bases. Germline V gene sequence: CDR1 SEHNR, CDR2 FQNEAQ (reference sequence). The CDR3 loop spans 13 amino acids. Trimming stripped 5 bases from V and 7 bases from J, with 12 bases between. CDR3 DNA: TGTGCCAGCAGCCACGGGACTGAGAATGAGCAGTTCTTC. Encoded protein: CASSHGTENEQFF.

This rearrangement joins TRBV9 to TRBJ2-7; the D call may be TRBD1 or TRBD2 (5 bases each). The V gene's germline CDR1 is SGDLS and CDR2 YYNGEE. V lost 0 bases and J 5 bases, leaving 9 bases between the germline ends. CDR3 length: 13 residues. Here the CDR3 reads CASSVARGHEQYF. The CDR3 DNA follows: TGTGCCAGCAGCGTAGCTAGGGGACACGAGCAGTACTTC.

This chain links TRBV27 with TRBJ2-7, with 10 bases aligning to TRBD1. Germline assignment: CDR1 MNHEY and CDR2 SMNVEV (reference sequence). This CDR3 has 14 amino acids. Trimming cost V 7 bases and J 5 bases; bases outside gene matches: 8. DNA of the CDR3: TGTGCCAGCAAGGGCTGGGACAGGGGCCACGAGCAGTACTTC. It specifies CASKGWDRGHEQYF.